This entry lists 5 T cell receptor beta chains sequenced from one sample in a study of shared T cell receptors in the human thymus. TCRdb's copy holds only in-frame clones and misses some; the assay was immunoSEQ multiplex PCR. The sample holds hundreds of thousands of clones, approximately 89% seen once. A further study also used this sample, focusing on human thymus T cells.

Sequenced: thymocytes. All receptors come from a boy younger than two with a congenital heart defect.

The chain has TRBV28 and TRBJ1-6; TRBD1 matches at 8 bases. Losses at the gene ends were 3 bases for V and 8 bases for J; bases not matched to a gene: 9. Germline loops: CDR1 MDHEN, CDR2 SYDVKM. The CDR3 sequence is 16 residues long. The CDR3 DNA reads TGTGCCAGCAGTTTCCTCCGAGGGACAGGCGATTCACCCCTCCACTTT. Translated, it gives CASSFLRGTGDSPLHF.

J is TRBJ2-6 and V is TRBV2; D is ambiguous. This CDR3 has 14 residues. Trimming shortened V by 6 bases and J by 0 bases, and 6 bases separated the two germline ends. Germline V lookup: CDR1 SNHLY, CDR2 FYNNEI. CDR3 in DNA: TGTGCCAGCAGAAGAGTCTCTGGGGCCAACGTCCTGACTTTC. This sequence encodes CASRRVSGANVLTF.

This chain's CDR3 is CASSYSGTCIRELFF. As DNA, the CDR3 is TGTGCCAGCAGTTACTCCGGGACATGTATCCGGGAGCTGTTTTTT. The genes are TRBV6-5 and TRBJ2-2, with a weak D call TRBD1 (6 bases). Per germline, CDR1 MNHEY and CDR2 SVGAGI. The CDR3 length is 15 residues. The V and J ends lost 0 bases and 9 bases respectively, with 14 bases between them.

The gene calls are TRBV10-3 and TRBJ1-3, with 10 bases aligning to TRBD1. CDR3 length: 16 amino acids. V was clipped by 10 bases and J by 2 bases; unmatched bases: 11. Germline V lookup: CDR1 ENHRY, CDR2 SYGVKD. CDR3 loop: CATKTGDRGPGNTIYF. CDR3 nucleotides: TGTGCCACCAAGACGGGTGACAGGGGGCCTGGAAACACCATATATTTT.

The V gene is TRBV28, the J gene TRBJ1-1; the D gene is possibly TRBD1 (6 bases). This CDR3 comprises 18 residues. V dropped 3 bases and J dropped 3 bases, with 23 bases sitting between them. Germline V gives CDR1 MDHEN, CDR2 SYDVKM. This CDR3 is CASSLSYQRGGLDTEAFF. In DNA form, the CDR3 reads TGTGCCAGCAGTTTGAGCTATCAAAGGGGGGGATTGGACACTGAAGCTTTCTTT.